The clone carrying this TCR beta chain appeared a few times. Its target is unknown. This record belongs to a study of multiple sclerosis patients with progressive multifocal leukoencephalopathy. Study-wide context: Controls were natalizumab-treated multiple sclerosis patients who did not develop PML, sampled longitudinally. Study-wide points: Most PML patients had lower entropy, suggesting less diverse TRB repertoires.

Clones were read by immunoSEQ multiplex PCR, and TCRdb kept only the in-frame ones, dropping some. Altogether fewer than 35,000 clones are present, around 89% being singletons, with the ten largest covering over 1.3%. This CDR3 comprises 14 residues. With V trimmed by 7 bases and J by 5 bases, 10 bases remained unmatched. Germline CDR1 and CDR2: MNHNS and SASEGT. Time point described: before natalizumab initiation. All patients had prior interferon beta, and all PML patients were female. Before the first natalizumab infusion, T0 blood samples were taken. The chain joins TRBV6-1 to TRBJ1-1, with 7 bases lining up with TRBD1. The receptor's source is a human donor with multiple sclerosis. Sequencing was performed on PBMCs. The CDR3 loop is CASILDRVVTEAFF. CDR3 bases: TGTGCCAGCATCCTAGACAGGGTTGTTACTGAAGCTTTCTTT.